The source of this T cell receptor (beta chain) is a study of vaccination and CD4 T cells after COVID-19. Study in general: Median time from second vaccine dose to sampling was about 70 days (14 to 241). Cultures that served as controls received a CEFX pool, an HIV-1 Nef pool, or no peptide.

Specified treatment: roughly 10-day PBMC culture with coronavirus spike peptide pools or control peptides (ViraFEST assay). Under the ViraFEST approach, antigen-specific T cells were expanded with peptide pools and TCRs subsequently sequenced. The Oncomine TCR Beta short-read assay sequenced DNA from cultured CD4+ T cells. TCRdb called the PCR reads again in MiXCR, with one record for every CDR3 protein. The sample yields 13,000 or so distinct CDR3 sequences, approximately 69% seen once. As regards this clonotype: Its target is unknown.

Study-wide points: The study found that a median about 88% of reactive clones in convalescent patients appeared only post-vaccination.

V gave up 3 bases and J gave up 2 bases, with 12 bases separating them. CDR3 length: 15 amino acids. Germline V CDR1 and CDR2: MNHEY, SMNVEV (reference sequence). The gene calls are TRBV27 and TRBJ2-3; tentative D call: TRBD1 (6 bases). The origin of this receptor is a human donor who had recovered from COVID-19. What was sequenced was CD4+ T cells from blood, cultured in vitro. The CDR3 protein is CASSFTGFSTDTQYF. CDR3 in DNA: TGTGCCAGCAGTTTCACAGGGTTTTCCACAGATACGCAGTATTTT.